The entry below describes one T cell receptor beta chain. Its antigen is currently unknown. This specimen belongs to a study of cytomegalovirus exposure and HLA in healthy donors. Study observations and caveats: It was shown in a later analysis that HLA-associated TCR beta chains were more clonally expanded than other, equally common chains. CMV serostatus was the only immune exposure information that was available. It is likely that the observed cluster of highly shared sequence variants was a sequencing artifact. The authors listed approximately 160 TCR beta chains as cytomegalovirus-associated.

A multiplex PCR was run with 60 Vbeta primers and 13 Jbeta primers. Libraries were prepared by immunoSEQ multiplex PCR; TCRdb keeps only in-frame clonotypes and omits some of them. This sample has some 130,000 clones, with approximately 70% found just once. Germline V gene lookup returns CDR1 ENHRY and CDR2 SYGVKD. The CDR3 is 13 residues long. V was cut by 6 bases and J by 6 bases, with 14 bases left in between. The clonotype comes from a woman aged 55-70 years in good health and CMV-seropositive. The J gene is TRBJ1-2, the V gene TRBV10-3, with D possibly being TRBD1 (5 bases). The sequencing input was PBMCs. The CDR3 protein is CAISTGTWNGYTF. The CDR3, as DNA: TGTGCCATCAGCACCGGGACTTGGAATGGCTACACCTTC.